One sample yielded the 14 T cell receptor beta chains listed below, sequenced in a study of T cell changes during pregnancy in multiple sclerosis. The table came from immunoSEQ multiplex PCR; TCRdb's copy has only in-frame clones and leaves some out. In the table there are 55,000 to 70,000 clones, around nine tenths of which are singletons. Source: peripheral blood, taken after pregnancy. Source of these receptors: a female donor with multiple sclerosis, enrolled in a pregnancy study.

The chain recombines TRBV11-3 with TRBJ2-3, with 8 bases identical to TRBD2. Germline V gene lookup returns CDR1 SGHNT and CDR2 YENEEA. The V segment lost 1 base and the J segment 4 bases; nucleotides outside the gene matches: 1. The CDR3 sequence is 14 residues long. As DNA, the CDR3 is TGTGCCAGCAGCTTAGGACTAGCGTCAGATACGCAGTATTTT. The encoded protein is CASSLGLASDTQYF.

The rearrangement links TRBV7-9 to TRBJ2-3; the match to TRBD1 covers 7 bases. Unmatched junction bases numbered 9, after V lost 2 bases and J lost 1 base. The CDR3 is made up of 17 amino acids. Per germline, CDR1 SEHNR and CDR2 FQNEAQ (reference sequence). CDR3 nucleotide sequence: TGTGCCAGCAGCTTATTCCAGGGGGAAGGGGGCACAGATACGCAGTATTTT. It encodes CASSLFQGEGGTDTQYF. The full variable domain, with the rest looked up from reference TRBV7-9 and TRBJ2-3, is DTGVSQNPRHKITKRGQNVTFRCDPISEHNRLYWYRQTLGQGPEFLTYFQNEAQLEKSRLLSDRFSAERPKGSFSTLEIQRTEQGDSAMYLCASSLFQGEGGTDTQYFGPGTRLTVL.

The CDR3: CASSQHRGTGANVLTF. CDR3 bases: TGCGCCAGCAGCCAACACCGGGGGACTGGGGCCAACGTCCTGACTTTC. The chain joins TRBV4-3 to TRBJ2-6; D might be TRBD2 (6 bases). This CDR3 has 16 amino acids. Germline assignment: CDR1 LGHNA and CDR2 YSLEER. Trimming stripped 2 bases from V and 2 bases from J, with 10 bases between.

The chain uses TRBV5-4 and TRBJ2-1; 10 nucleotides agree with TRBD1. The V and J ends lost 4 bases and 5 bases, in that order; junction bases with no gene match: 9. Germline values: CDR1 SGHNT, CDR2 YYREEE (reference sequence). The CDR3 contains 16 residues. CDR3 DNA sequence: TGTGCCAGCAGCCCCGGCGGGACAGGGGAAAACAATGAGCAGTTCTTC. Translation gives CASSPGGTGENNEQFF.

The J gene is TRBJ1-5, the V gene TRBV5-5, with D unclear. Per the germline V gene, CDR1 is SGHKS and CDR2 is YYEKEE (reference sequence). This CDR3 has 16 amino acids. The V end was cut by 4 bases, the J end by 4 bases, with 18 bases between. CDR3 nucleotides: TGTGCCAGCAGCCCCCAACCCCAGAGGTGGAATCAGCCCCAGCATTTT. Its translation: CASSPQPQRWNQPQHF. Filled out from reference TRBV5-5 and TRBJ1-5, the complete variable domain reads DAGVTQSPTHLIKTRGQQVTLRCSPISGHKSVSWYQQVLGQGPQFIFQYYEKEERGRGNFPDRFSARQFPNYSSELNVNALLLGDSALYLCASSPQPQRWNQPQHFGDGTRLSIL.

The chain uses TRBV4-1 and TRBJ2-5; the D gene is possibly TRBD1 (5 bases). Trimming stripped 2 bases from V and 0 bases from J, with 10 bases between. The CDR3 is 15 amino acids. Germline V gene data show CDR1 as MGHRA and CDR2 as YSYEKL. DNA of the CDR3: TGCGCCAGCAGCCAAAAGACAGCGTACCAAGAGACCCAGTACTTC. This translates into CASSQKTAYQETQYF.

The chain carries TRBV5-6 and TRBJ2-1; 10 nucleotides align to TRBD1. The ends lost 2 bases at V and 8 bases at J; junction bases unmatched: 7. CDR3 length: 15 amino acids. Germline V CDR1 and CDR2: SGHDT, YYEEEE. CDR3 nucleotide sequence: TGTGCCAGCAGCTTTGTGGACAGGGGGAGTGATGAGCAGTTCTTC. The encoded protein is CASSFVDRGSDEQFF.

This clone was observed a single time. The V call is TRBV6-4, the J call TRBJ1-4, with D tentatively TRBD1 (6 bases). The CDR3 is 18 residues long. Trimming cost V 4 bases and J 0 bases, with 18 bases left between them. Germline-derived CDR1 and CDR2 are MRHNA and SNTAGT. CDR3 DNA: TGTGCCAGCAGTGCTCTCCTGGGACACGGAGCAACTAATGAAAAACTGTTTTTT. Protein: CASSALLGHGATNEKLFF.

This clone was picked up one time. The rearrangement links TRBV5-1 to TRBJ2-3, with 7 bases that match TRBD1. Germline V lookup: CDR1 SGHRS, CDR2 YFSETQ. V lost 0 bases and J lost 4; bases outside the gene matches: 8. This CDR3 is 16 amino acids long. CDR3 sequence (DNA): TGCGCCAGCAGCTTGGACCCTCCGACAGGGTCAGATACGCAGTATTTT. Translation: CASSLDPPTGSDTQYF.

The rearrangement joins TRBV19 to TRBJ2-2; TRBD1 aligns across 7 bases. CDR3 length: 15 amino acids. CDR1 and CDR2 (germline): LNHDA, SQIVND (reference sequence). V was clipped by 5 bases and J by 5 bases; unmatched bases: 8. CDR3 DNA sequence: TGTGCCAGTAGTGTGGGACAGAGAGGGACCGGGGAGCTGTTTTTT. It codes for CASSVGQRGTGELFF.

This chain joins TRBV4-3 and TRBJ1-6; possibly TRBD1 for D (6 bases). The V end lost 3 bases, the J end lost 10 bases, and 10 bases lay between the germline ends. Germline V gene data show CDR1 as LGHNA and CDR2 as YSLEER. The CDR3 contains 13 residues. CDR3 in DNA: TGCGCCAGCAGCCAGGCAGGGGAATCACCCCTCCACTTT. Its translation is CASSQAGESPLHF.

V gene TRBV6-1 combines with J gene TRBJ1-1; 8 positions agree with TRBD1. J was trimmed by 4 bases and V by 1 base; bases with no gene match: 5. CDR3 size: 15 residues. Looked up from germline, CDR1 is MNHNS and CDR2 is SASEGT. CDR3 loop: CASSEEGTGTTEAFF. In nucleotides, the CDR3 is TGTGCCAGCAGTGAAGAGGGGACAGGAACCACTGAAGCTTTCTTT.

The chain carries TRBV18 and TRBJ1-1; D might be TRBD1 (5 bases). The CDR3 covers 11 residues. Trimming took off 4 bases at V and 11 bases at J, with 11 bases between the two ends. Germline assignment: CDR1 KGHSH and CDR2 LQKENI. The CDR3 region is CASSRGSGAFF. CDR3 bases: TGTGCCAGCTCACGGGGCTCCGGGGCTTTCTTT. Full variable domain (outside the CDR3, taken from reference TRBV18 and TRBJ1-1): NAGVMQNPRHLVRRRGQEARLRCSPMKGHSHVYWYRQLPEEGLKFMVYLQKENIIDESGMPKERFSAEFPKEGPSILRIQQVVRGDSAAYFCASSRGSGAFFGQGTRLTVV.

The table lists this clone with a few counts. The chain links TRBV4-1 to TRBJ1-1; perhaps TRBD1 as D (5 bases). CDR3 size: 16 residues. Trimming took off 4 bases at V and 8 bases at J, with 23 bases between the two ends. The V gene's germline CDR1 is MGHRA and CDR2 YSYEKL. The DNA of the CDR3 is TGCGCCAGCAGCCCGAATCCGGATTGGGGGGACCCGGAAGCTTTCTTT. Encoded protein: CASSPNPDWGDPEAFF.